A single sample gave rise to the 21 T cell receptor beta chains below, sequenced in a study of blood T cell repertoires in COVID-19 (TCRdb year 2020). Libraries were prepared through the immunoSEQ multiplex PCR assay. TCRdb re-hosts the immuneACCESS table, in-frame sequences only. Its copies lack some clones; in the studies checked, an unresolved V gene accounts for under half of them, and the cause for the rest is not known. Across this sample there are about 97,000 clones, with approximately 85% seen only once. The ten most abundant clones make up 8.5% to 10% of the sample. Specimen: peripheral blood. The receptors shown here come from a man aged 40-49 years with active or convalescent COVID-19.

The chain recombines TRBV7-2 with TRBJ2-3; D is unclear. Germline V CDR1 and CDR2: SGHTA, FQGNSA. V was pared by 3 bases and J by 7 bases, with 5 bases between. The CDR3 runs 11 residues. The CDR3 protein is CASSFQNTQYF. DNA of the CDR3: TGTGCCAGCAGCTTTCAAAATACGCAGTATTTT.

The chain is built from TRBV7-9 and TRBJ2-7, with D unclear. Trimming removed 5 bases at V and 6 bases at J, with 17 bases between. Per germline, CDR1 SEHNR and CDR2 FQNEAQ (reference sequence). This CDR3 region has 14 residues. The CDR3 DNA follows: TGTGCCAGCAGCCCCCGTGCAGGTTTGGTCGAGCAGTACTTC. Amino acids: CASSPRAGLVEQYF.

The rearrangement joins TRBV7-9 to TRBJ2-7; TRBD1 agrees at 9 bases. V trimming: 4 bases; J trimming: 2 bases; junction bases outside the gene matches: 9. Germline V CDR1 and CDR2: SEHNR, FQNEAQ (reference sequence). The CDR3 contains 16 residues. The CDR3 spells CASSSSRQGEAYEQYF. CDR3 DNA sequence: TGTGCCAGCAGCTCCTCAAGACAGGGGGAAGCCTACGAGCAGTACTTC.

This clone appeared a single time. The rearrangement joins TRBV7-9 to TRBJ2-7, with D tentatively TRBD1 (6 bases). Germline V CDR1 and CDR2: SEHNR, FQNEAQ (reference sequence). V shed 1 base and J shed 0 bases, with 13 bases lying between them. CDR3 length: 16 residues. CDR3 sequence (DNA): TGTGCCAGCAGCTTAGGATTTGGACAGACCTCCTACGAGCAGTACTTC. Encoded protein: CASSLGFGQTSYEQYF. Drawing the rest from reference TRBV7-9 and TRBJ2-7, the complete variable domain is DTGVSQNPRHKITKRGQNVTFRCDPISEHNRLYWYRQTLGQGPEFLTYFQNEAQLEKSRLLSDRFSAERPKGSFSTLEIQRTEQGDSAMYLCASSLGFGQTSYEQYFGPGTRLTVT.

This chain links TRBV4-1 with TRBJ1-2, with 8 bases aligning to TRBD1. The CDR3 sequence is 14 residues long. CDR1 and CDR2 from the germline V gene are MGHRA and YSYEKL. Germline trimming cut 4 bases from V and 5 bases from J; bases unmatched to any gene: 6. This chain's CDR3 is CASSLGQGQYGYTF. CDR3 nucleotides: TGCGCCAGCAGCCTTGGACAGGGACAATATGGCTACACCTTC.

The rearrangement joins TRBV5-1 to TRBJ1-6, with TRBD1 as a possible D gene (6 bases). CDR3 size: 15 residues. Germline loops: CDR1 SGHRS, CDR2 YFSETQ. Between the trimmed V and J ends, which lost 0 bases and 5 bases, there was a span of 9 bases. In nucleotides, the CDR3 is TGCGCCAGCAGCTTGGAACAGGGTAATAATTCACCCCTCCACTTT. This sequence encodes CASSLEQGNNSPLHF.

V and J are TRBV18 and TRBJ1-5, with 7 positions matching TRBD1. Germline trimming cut 3 bases from V and 7 bases from J; bases unmatched to any gene: 3. The germline CDR1 and CDR2 sequences are KGHSH and LQKENI. The CDR3 has 13 residues. The CDR3 is CASSPTGEQPQHF. The CDR3 nucleotides read TGTGCCAGCTCACCCACAGGGGAACAGCCCCAGCATTTT. Combining the CDR3 with reference TRBV18 and TRBJ1-5 gives the whole variable domain NAGVMQNPRHLVRRRGQEARLRCSPMKGHSHVYWYRQLPEEGLKFMVYLQKENIIDESGMPKERFSAEFPKEGPSILRIQQVVRGDSAAYFCASSPTGEQPQHFGDGTRLSIL.

This sequence joins TRBV7-9 and TRBJ2-5; D may be TRBD2 (6 bases). This CDR3 contains 14 residues. Deletions cut 7 bases from V and 5 bases from J, with 17 bases between. Germline CDR1 SEHNR, CDR2 FQNEAQ (reference sequence). CDR3 amino acids: CASKQSGSYETQYF. The CDR3 region has the DNA TGTGCCAGCAAGCAATCCGGGAGCTACGAGACCCAGTACTTC.

This sequence joins TRBV6-5 and TRBJ2-7; TRBD1 agrees at 7 bases. CDR1 is MNHEY and CDR2 is SVGAGI in the germline V gene. V dropped 0 bases and J dropped 4; count of bases not matched to a gene: 6. This CDR3 contains 15 residues. CDR3 amino acids: CASSYSRARGYEQYF. The CDR3 DNA reads TGTGCCAGCAGTTACTCTCGCGCCAGGGGGTACGAGCAGTACTTC.

The chain joins TRBV5-4 to TRBJ2-7; 8 nucleotides agree with TRBD2. The germline V gene has CDR1 SGHNT and CDR2 YYREEE (reference sequence). The CDR3 is 14 residues long. V lost 5 bases and J lost 2; bases outside the gene matches: 6. CDR3 sequence: CASSLSGGAYEQYF. The CDR3 bases are TGTGCCAGCAGTCTCTCCGGGGGGGCCTACGAGCAGTACTTC. The full variable domain, completed using reference TRBV5-4 and TRBJ2-7, is ETGVTQSPTHLIKTRGQQVTLRCSSQSGHNTVSWYQQALGQGPQFIFQYYREEENGRGNFPPRFSGLQFPNYSSELNVNALELDDSALYLCASSLSGGAYEQYFGPGTRLTVT.

V is TRBV25-1 and J is TRBJ1-5; a weak D match, TRBD1 (6 bases). V was cut by 8 bases and J by 3 bases, with 11 bases left in between. Germline V lookup: CDR1 MGHDK, CDR2 SYGVNS. The CDR3 is 13 residues long. This CDR3 reads CASAGQSNQPQHF. The CDR3 DNA reads TGTGCCAGCGCCGGACAGTCCAATCAGCCCCAGCATTTT.

This chain links TRBV6-2 or TRBV6-3 with TRBJ2-7; 7 bases align to TRBD1. V trimming: 7 bases; J trimming: 1 base; junction bases outside the gene matches: 7. The CDR3 extends over 14 amino acids. The germline gives CDR1 MNHEY, CDR2 SVGEGT. In DNA form, the CDR3 reads TGTGCCAGCAACCCACCGGGACAGTCCTACGAGCAGTACTTC. Its translation is CASNPPGQSYEQYF.

This rearrangement joins TRBV12-3 or TRBV12-4 to TRBJ1-2, with D unresolved. This CDR3 has 12 residues. V shed 7 bases and J shed 0 bases, with 6 bases lying between them. Here the CDR3 DNA reads TGTGCCAGCACGAGAACTAACTATGGCTACACCTTC. It yields the protein CASTRTNYGYTF.

The chain combines TRBV4-1 with TRBJ1-4, with D unresolved. The germline V gene has CDR1 MGHRA and CDR2 YSYEKL. V lost 1 base and J 1 base, leaving 7 bases between the germline ends. The CDR3 consists of 15 residues. CDR3 loop: CASSQVGVTNEKLFF. CDR3 DNA sequence: TGCGCCAGCAGCCAAGTCGGGGTAACTAATGAAAAACTGTTTTTT.

This chain links TRBV5-4 with TRBJ2-5; tentatively, D is TRBD1 (5 bases). Trimming took 0 bases from V and 2 from J, leaving 8 bases between them. The CDR3 sequence is 14 residues long. The germline V gene encodes CDR1 SGHNT and CDR2 YYREEE (reference sequence). The CDR3, as DNA: TGTGCCAGCAGCTTGGGACAGATACAAGAGACCCAGTACTTC. The encoded protein is CASSLGQIQETQYF.

The rearrangement joins TRBV21-1 to TRBJ2-2; TRBD1, as called in the table, went unchecked against the DNA. TRBV21-1 is reported as a pseudogene. This CDR3 has 18 residues. CDR3 bases: TGTGCCAGCAGCAAACCCCATTATTCCAGGGTCGGCACCGGGGAGCTGTTTTTT. Protein sequence: CASSKPHYSRVGTGELFF.

The J gene is TRBJ1-1, the V gene TRBV10-3; 7 nucleotides agree with TRBD1. V gave up 6 bases and J gave up 1 base; unmatched junction bases: 5. This CDR3 is built from 14 residues. Per the germline V gene, CDR1 is ENHRY and CDR2 is SYGVKD. In DNA, the CDR3 is TGTGCCATCAGGGCAGGGGGTTCGAACACTGAAGCTTTCTTT. Residues: CAIRAGGSNTEAFF.

The chain carries TRBV25-1 and TRBJ1-4; TRBD1 agrees at 7 bases. This CDR3 region has 16 residues. V trimming: 3 bases; J trimming: 4 bases; junction bases outside the gene matches: 8. Looked up from germline, CDR1 is MGHDK and CDR2 is SYGVNS. CDR3 nucleotide sequence: TGTGCCAGCAGTGACCTGGGAGCAGGGGGTAATGAAAAACTGTTTTTT. It yields the protein CASSDLGAGGNEKLFF. Complete variable domain (other parts from reference TRBV25-1 and TRBJ1-4): EADIYQTPRYLVIGTGKKITLECSQTMGHDKMYWYQQDPGMELHLIHYSYGVNSTEKGDLSSESTVSRIRTEHFPLTLESARPSHTSQYLCASSDLGAGGNEKLFFGSGTQLSVL.

The CDR3 region is CASSPRMKGTGELFF. The CDR3 nucleotides are TGTGCCAGCAGTCCTAGGATGAAAGGCACCGGGGAGCTGTTTTTT. This rearrangement joins TRBV27 to TRBJ2-2; no firm D call. Trimming took off 5 bases at V and 4 bases at J, with 14 bases between the two ends. This CDR3 has 15 amino acids. Looked up from germline, CDR1 is MNHEY and CDR2 is SMNVEV (reference sequence).

This clone was detected once. V usage is TRBV12-3 or TRBV12-4 and J usage is TRBJ1-2, with a possible D match to TRBD1 (5 bases). Trimming took 4 bases from V and 8 from J, leaving 8 bases between them. The CDR3 runs to 11 residues. In DNA form, the CDR3 reads TGTGCCAGCAGTTCGGGGGTCGGCTACACCTTC. Protein product: CASSSGVGYTF.

The chain carries TRBV7-2 and TRBJ2-1, with TRBD2 matching 15 bases. The CDR3 has 16 residues. Unmatched junction bases numbered 9, after V lost 5 bases and J lost 10 bases. The germline gives CDR1 SGHTA, CDR2 FQGNSA. The CDR3, as DNA: TGTGCCAGCAGCCTCGGACTAGCGGGGGGGCCAAGAGAGCAGTTCTTC. This codes for CASSLGLAGGPREQFF.